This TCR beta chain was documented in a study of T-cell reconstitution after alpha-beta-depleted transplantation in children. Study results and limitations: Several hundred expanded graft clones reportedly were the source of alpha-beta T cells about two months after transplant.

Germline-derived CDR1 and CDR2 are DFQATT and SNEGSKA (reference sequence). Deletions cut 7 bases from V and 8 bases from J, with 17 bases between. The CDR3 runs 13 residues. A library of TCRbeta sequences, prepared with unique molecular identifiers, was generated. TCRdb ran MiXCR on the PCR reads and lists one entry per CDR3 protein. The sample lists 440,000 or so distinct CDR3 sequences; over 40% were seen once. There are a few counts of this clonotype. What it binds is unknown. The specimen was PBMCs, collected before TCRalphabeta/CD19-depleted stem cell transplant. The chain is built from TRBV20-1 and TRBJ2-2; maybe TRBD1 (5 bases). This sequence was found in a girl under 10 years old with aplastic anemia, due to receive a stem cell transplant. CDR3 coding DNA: TGCAGTGGCATGGGGCTCCGGGCTGGGGAGCTGTTTTTT. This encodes CSGMGLRAGELFF.